Listed below are T cell receptor beta chains from one sample, sequenced in a study of neurological immune-mediated disorders. TCRdb itself ran the 5' RACE reads through MiXCR, one entry per CDR3 protein. Of around 37,000 distinct CDR3 sequences detected, under 4% appear once; the ten largest clones hold approximately 7.5%. Sequencing was carried out using PBMCs. The receptors come from an older woman with multiple sclerosis. CDR3s include the opening cysteine and the closing phenylalanine or tryptophan. A D gene is named only where the DNA matches it firmly. The size field reads once, few or many counts, or a class when the clone is expanded.

TGTGCCAGCAGTTTGTGGCGGGGGAAAGGGAATGAGCAGTTCTTC CASSLWRGKGNEQFF 15 TRBJ2-1 TRBV28 TRBD2 many
TGTGCCAGCAGTTACAGTGGACAGCTATATGGCTACACCTTC CASSYSGQLYGYTF 14 TRBJ1-2 TRBV6-5 . many
TGTGCCAGCAGTTTAAACAGGGGAGGCGGCTACACCTTC CASSLNRGGGYTF 13 TRBJ1-2 TRBV12-3/TRBV12-4 TRBD1 many
TGTGCCAGCTCACCCTCGGGTCAGGTTAAAGCTTTCTTT CASSPSGQVKAFF 13 TRBJ1-1 TRBV18 . many
TGTGCCAGCCGTTTGTCGTGGACCCAGCCCCAGCATTTT CASRLSWTQPQHF 13 TRBJ1-5 TRBV2 . few
TGTGCCAGCAGTTACTCGACGGGACAGGGGGCTGGGGACAATGAGCAGTTCTTC CASSYSTGQGAGDNEQFF 18 TRBJ2-1 TRBV6-5 TRBD1 many
TGCAGTGCTAGAGCCTTCCAAGAGACCCAGTACTTC CSARAFQETQYF 12 TRBJ2-5 TRBV20-1 . many
TGTGCCAGCAGCTCGGGACAGGGTGTTTATACTGAAGCTTTCTTT CASSSGQGVYTEAFF 15 TRBJ1-1 TRBV7-9 TRBD1 many
TGTGCCAGCAATTCGGGACGGACGAACACCGGGGAGCTGTTTTTT CASNSGRTNTGELFF 15 TRBJ2-2 TRBV6-5 . many
TGCGCCAGCAGACACGACAGGCTAAGCTCCTACAATGAGCAGTTCTTC CASRHDRLSSYNEQFF 16 TRBJ2-1 TRBV5-1 . many
TGCGCCAGCGGACAGGGATCCTACAATGAGCAGTTCTTC CASGQGSYNEQFF 13 TRBJ2-1 TRBV5-1 TRBD1 many
TGTGCCTGCCGAACGGGGGGCCCTGAAGCTTTCTTT CACRTGGPEAFF 12 TRBJ1-1 TRBV30 . many
TGTGCCAGCAGCCAACCGGCATATGGCTACACCTTC CASSQPAYGYTF 12 TRBJ1-2 TRBV5-6 . many
TGCAGTGCTAGAGACTTACTTCACTACAATGAGCAGTTCTTC CSARDLLHYNEQFF 14 TRBJ2-1 TRBV20-1 . medium-sized
TGTGCCAGCAGCCCGAGGGGGGGTACTAGCGGGGGAAACTCCTACGAGCAGTACTTC CASSPRGGTSGGNSYEQYF 19 TRBJ2-7 TRBV7-8 TRBD2 many